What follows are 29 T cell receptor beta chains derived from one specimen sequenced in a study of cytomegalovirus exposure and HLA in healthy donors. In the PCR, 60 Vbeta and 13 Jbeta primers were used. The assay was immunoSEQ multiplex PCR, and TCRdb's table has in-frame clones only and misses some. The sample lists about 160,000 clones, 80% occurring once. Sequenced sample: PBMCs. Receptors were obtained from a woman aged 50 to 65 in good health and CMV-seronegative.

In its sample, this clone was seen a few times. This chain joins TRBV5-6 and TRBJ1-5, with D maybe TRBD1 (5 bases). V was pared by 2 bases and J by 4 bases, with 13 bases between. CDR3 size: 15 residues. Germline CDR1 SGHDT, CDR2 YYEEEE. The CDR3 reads CASSFRGGRNQPQHF. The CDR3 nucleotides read TGTGCCAGCAGCTTCCGGGGGGGTAGGAATCAGCCCCAGCATTTT.

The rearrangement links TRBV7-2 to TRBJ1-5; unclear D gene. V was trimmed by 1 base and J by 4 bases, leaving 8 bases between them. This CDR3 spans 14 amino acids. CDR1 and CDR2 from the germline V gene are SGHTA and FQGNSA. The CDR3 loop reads CASSLDSRNQPQHF. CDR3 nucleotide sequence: TGTGCCAGCAGCTTAGACAGTAGAAATCAGCCCCAGCATTTT.

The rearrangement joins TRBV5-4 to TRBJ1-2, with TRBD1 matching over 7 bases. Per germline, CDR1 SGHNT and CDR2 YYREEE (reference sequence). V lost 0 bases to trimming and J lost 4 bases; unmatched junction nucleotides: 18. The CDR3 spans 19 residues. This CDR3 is CASSLARDSVSPVGYGYTF. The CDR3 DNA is TGTGCCAGCAGCTTGGCTCGGGACAGTGTGTCCCCTGTTGGCTATGGCTACACCTTC. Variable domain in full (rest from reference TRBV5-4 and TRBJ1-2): ETGVTQSPTHLIKTRGQQVTLRCSSQSGHNTVSWYQQALGQGPQFIFQYYREEENGRGNFPPRFSGLQFPNYSSELNVNALELDDSALYLCASSLARDSVSPVGYGYTFGSGTRLTVV.

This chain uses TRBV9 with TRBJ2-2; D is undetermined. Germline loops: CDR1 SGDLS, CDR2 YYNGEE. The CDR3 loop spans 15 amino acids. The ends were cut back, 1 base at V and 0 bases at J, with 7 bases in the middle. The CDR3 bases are TGTGCCAGCAGCGTACGAAGCGCGAACACCGGGGAGCTGTTTTTT. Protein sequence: CASSVRSANTGELFF.

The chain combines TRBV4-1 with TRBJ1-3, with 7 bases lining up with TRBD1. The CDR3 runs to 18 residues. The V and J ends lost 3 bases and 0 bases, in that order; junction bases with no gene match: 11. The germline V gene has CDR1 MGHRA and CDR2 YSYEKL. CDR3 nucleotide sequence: TGCGCCAGCAGCCACCGGGTCGGACAGGAAAGCTCTGGAAACACCATATATTTT. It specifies CASSHRVGQESSGNTIYF.

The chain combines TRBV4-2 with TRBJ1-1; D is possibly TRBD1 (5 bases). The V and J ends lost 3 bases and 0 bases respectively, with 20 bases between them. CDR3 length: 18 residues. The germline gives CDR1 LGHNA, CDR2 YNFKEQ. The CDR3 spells CASSQLKDITSLNTEAFF. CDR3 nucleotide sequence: TGTGCCAGCAGCCAGCTGAAGGACATCACTTCCTTGAACACTGAAGCTTTCTTT.

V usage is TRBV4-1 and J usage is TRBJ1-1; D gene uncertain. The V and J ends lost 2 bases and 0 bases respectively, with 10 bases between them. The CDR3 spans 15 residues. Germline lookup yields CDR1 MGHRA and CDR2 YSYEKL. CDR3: CASSQPGSLNTEAFF. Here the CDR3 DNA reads TGCGCCAGCAGCCAACCGGGATCTTTGAACACTGAAGCTTTCTTT.

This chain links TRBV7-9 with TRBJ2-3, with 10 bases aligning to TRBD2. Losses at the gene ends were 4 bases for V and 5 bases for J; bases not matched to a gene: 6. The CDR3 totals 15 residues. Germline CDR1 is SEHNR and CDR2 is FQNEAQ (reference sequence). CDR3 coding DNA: TGTGCCAGCAGCTGGAGCGGGGGGGCAGGAGATACGCAGTATTTT. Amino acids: CASSWSGGAGDTQYF.

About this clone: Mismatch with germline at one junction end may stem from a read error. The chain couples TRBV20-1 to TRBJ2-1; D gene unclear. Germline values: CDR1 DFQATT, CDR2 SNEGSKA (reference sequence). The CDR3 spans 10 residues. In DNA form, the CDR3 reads TGCAGTGCTATATACAGTGAGCAGTTCTTC. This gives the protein CSAIYSEQFF.

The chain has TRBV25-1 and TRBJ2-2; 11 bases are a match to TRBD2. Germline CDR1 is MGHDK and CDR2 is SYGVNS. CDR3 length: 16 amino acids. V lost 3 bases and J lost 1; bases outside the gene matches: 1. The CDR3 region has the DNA TGTGCCAGCAGTGATCTAGCGGGGGGGAACACCGGGGAGCTGTTTTTT. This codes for CASSDLAGGNTGELFF.

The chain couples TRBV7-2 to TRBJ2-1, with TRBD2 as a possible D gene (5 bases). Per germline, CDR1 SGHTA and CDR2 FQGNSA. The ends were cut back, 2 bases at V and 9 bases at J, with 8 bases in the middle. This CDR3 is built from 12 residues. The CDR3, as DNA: TGTGCCAGCAGCTTATTTCGGGGTGAGCAGTTCTTC. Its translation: CASSLFRGEQFF.

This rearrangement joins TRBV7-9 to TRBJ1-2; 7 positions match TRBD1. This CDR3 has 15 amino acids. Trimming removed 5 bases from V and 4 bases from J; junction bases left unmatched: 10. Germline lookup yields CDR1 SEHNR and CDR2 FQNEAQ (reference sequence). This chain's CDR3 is CASSPLGTVGYGYTF. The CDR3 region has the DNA TGTGCCAGCAGCCCACTGGGGACAGTGGGCTATGGCTACACCTTC.

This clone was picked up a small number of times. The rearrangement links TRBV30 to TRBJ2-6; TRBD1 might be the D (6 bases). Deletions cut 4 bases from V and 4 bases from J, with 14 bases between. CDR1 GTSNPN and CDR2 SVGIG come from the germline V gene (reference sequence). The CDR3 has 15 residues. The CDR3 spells CAWNTRGAGANVLTF. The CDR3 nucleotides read TGTGCCTGGAATACCAGGGGTGCAGGGGCCAACGTCCTGACTTTC. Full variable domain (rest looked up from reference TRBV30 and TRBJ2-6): SQTIHQWPATLVQPVGSPLSLECTVEGTSNPNLYWYRQAAGRGLQLLFYSVGIGQISSEVPQNLSASRPQDRQFILSSKKLLLSDSGFYLCAWNTRGAGANVLTFGAGSRLTVL.

The CDR3 DNA follows: TGTGCCAGCACTCCGGGAAGGACGTACTCACCCCTCCACTTT. Translated: CASTPGRTYSPLHF. V and J are TRBV28 and TRBJ1-6; the D is unclear. The CDR3 is 14 amino acids. Trimming took off 7 bases at V and 10 bases at J, with 17 bases between the two ends. From germline, CDR1 is MDHEN and CDR2 SYDVKM.

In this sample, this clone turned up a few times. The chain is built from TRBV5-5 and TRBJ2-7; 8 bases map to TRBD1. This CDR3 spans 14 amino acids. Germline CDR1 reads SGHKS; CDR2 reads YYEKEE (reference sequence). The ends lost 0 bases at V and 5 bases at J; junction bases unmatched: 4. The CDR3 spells CASSLAGQGDEQYF. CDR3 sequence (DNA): TGTGCCAGCAGCTTGGCTGGACAGGGAGACGAGCAGTACTTC.

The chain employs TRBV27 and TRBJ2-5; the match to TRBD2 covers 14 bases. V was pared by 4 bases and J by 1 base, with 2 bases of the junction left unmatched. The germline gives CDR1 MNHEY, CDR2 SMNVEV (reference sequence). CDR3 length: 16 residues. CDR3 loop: CASSYGLAGGQETQYF. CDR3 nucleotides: TGTGCCAGCAGTTACGGACTAGCGGGAGGCCAAGAGACCCAGTACTTC.

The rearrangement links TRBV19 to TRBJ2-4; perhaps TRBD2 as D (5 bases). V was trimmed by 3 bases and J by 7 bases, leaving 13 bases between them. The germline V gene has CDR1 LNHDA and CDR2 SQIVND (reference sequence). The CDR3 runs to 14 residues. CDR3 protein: CASSMSEGRNIQYF. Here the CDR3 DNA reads TGTGCCAGTAGTATGAGCGAGGGTAGGAACATTCAGTACTTC.

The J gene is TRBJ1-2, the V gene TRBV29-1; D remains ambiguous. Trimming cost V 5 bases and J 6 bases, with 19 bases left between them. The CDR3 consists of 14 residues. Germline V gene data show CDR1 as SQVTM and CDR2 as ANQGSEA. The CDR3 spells CSVQASWSGDGYTF. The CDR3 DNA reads TGCAGCGTTCAGGCCTCGTGGTCCGGGGATGGCTACACCTTC.

Here the CDR3 DNA reads TGTGCCACCAGCAGAGGCAGGGTGGGCTGGAACACTGAAGCTTTCTTT. Translating gives CATSRGRVGWNTEAFF. The V and J genes are TRBV15 and TRBJ1-1; D may be TRBD1 (5 bases). This CDR3 comprises 16 residues. The ends were cut back, 1 base at V and 1 base at J, with 13 bases in the middle. Germline assignment: CDR1 LNHNV and CDR2 YYDKDF (reference sequence).

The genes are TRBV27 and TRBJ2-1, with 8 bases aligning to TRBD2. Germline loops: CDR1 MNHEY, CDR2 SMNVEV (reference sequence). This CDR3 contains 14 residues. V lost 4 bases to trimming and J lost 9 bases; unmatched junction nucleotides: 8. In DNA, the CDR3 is TGTGCCAGCAGTTCCCAAGGACTAGCTACTGAGCAGTTCTTC. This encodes CASSSQGLATEQFF.

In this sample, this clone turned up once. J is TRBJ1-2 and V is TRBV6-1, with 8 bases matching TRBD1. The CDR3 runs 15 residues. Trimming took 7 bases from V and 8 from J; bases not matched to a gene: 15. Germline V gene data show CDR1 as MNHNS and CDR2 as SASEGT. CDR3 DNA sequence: TGTGCCAGCAAGGGCAATCCAGGGGGCGCGGAAGGCTACACCTTC. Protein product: CASKGNPGGAEGYTF.

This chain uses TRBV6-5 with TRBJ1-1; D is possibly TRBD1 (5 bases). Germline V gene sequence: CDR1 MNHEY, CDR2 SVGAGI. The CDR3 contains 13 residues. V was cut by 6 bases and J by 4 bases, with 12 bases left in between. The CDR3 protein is CASRTGGGTEAFF. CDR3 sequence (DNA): TGTGCCAGCAGGACCGGGGGGGGCACTGAAGCTTTCTTT.

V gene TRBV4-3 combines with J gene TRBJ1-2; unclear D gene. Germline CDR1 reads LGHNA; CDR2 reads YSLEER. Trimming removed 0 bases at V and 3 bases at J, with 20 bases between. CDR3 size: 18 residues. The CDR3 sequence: CASSQDPPRTGNDYGYTF. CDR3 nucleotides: TGCGCCAGCAGCCAAGATCCCCCCCGGACCGGGAACGACTATGGCTACACCTTC.

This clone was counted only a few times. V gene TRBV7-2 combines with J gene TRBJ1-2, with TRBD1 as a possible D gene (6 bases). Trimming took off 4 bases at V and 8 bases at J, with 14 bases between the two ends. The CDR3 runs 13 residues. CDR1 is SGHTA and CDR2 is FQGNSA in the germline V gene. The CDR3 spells CASSSRRGGGYTF. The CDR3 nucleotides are TGTGCCAGCAGCTCCCGGAGAGGGGGAGGCTACACCTTC.

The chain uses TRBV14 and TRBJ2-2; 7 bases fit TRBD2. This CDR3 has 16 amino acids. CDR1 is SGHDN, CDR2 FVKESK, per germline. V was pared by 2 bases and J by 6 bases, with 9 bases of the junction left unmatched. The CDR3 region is CASSQLLGGMAGELFF. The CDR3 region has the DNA TGTGCCAGCAGCCAACTTTTGGGAGGGATGGCCGGGGAGCTGTTTTTT.

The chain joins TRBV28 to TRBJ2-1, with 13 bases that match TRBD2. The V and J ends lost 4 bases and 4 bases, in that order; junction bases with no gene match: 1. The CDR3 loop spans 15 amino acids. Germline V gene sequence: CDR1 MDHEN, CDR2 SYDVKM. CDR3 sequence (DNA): TGTGCCAGCAGTTCGGGACTAGCGGGATACAATGAGCAGTTCTTC. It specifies CASSSGLAGYNEQFF. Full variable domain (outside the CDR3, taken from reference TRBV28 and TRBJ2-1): DVKVTQSSRYLVKRTGEKVFLECVQDMDHENMFWYRQDPGLGLRLIYFSYDVKMKEKGDIPEGYSVSREKKERFSLILESASTNQTSMYLCASSSGLAGYNEQFFGPGTRLTVL.

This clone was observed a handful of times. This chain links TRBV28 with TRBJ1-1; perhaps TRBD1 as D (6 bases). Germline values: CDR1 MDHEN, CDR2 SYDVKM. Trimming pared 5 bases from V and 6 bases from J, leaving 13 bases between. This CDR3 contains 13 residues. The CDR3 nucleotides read TGTGCCAGCAGTAACCGACAGGAGGCTGAAGCTTTCTTT. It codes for CASSNRQEAEAFF.

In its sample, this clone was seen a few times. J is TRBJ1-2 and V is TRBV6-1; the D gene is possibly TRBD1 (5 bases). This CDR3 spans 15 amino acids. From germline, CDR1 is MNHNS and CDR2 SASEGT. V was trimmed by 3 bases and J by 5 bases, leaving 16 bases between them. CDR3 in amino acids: CASSDRVGAGYGYTF. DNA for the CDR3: TGTGCCAGCAGTGACAGGGTAGGGGCCGGGTATGGCTACACCTTC.

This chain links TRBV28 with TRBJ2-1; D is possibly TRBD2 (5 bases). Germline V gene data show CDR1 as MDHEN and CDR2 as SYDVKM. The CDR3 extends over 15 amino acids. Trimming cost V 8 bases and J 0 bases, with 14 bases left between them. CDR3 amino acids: CASEDSDYSYNEQFF. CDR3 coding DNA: TGTGCCAGCGAGGATAGTGACTACTCCTACAATGAGCAGTTCTTC.